The rows below give T cell receptor beta chains drawn from one sample of a study of blood T cells in healthy people across ages. TCRdb re-called the 5' RACE reads through MiXCR, storing one row per CDR3 protein. The top ten hold roughly 13% of the sample, which has hundreds of thousands of distinct CDR3 sequences, under 40% seen once. Sequenced sample: blood. The receptor source for this set is a young man in good health. Both conserved end residues are part of each CDR3. The order of the fields is V gene, J gene, D gene, clone size, CDR3 protein, CDR3 DNA. The D gene is left open where the match is weak. Clone sizes are given selectively: once, few, many, or a class where the clone is expanded.

v_gene: TRBV6-5
j_gene: TRBJ1-2
d_gene: TRBD1
abundance: -
CDR3aa: CASIADRAFGYTF
CDR3nt: TGTGCCAGCATAGCGGACAGGGCCTTTGGCTACACCTTC

v_gene: TRBV10-3
j_gene: TRBJ2-6
d_gene: -
abundance: -
CDR3aa: CAISGWSGGSGTNVLTF
CDR3nt: TGTGCCATCAGTGGTTGGTCTGGTGGCTCTGGGACCAATGTCCTGACTTTC

v_gene: TRBV6-6
j_gene: TRBJ2-3
d_gene: -
abundance: many
CDR3aa: CATGGDTDTQYF
CDR3nt: TGTGCCACCGGGGGCGACACAGATACGCAGTATTTT

v_gene: TRBV20-1
j_gene: TRBJ1-2
d_gene: TRBD1
abundance: many
CDR3aa: CSAPSRGQGFNGYTF
CDR3nt: TGCAGTGCTCCATCGCGAGGACAGGGGTTTAATGGCTACACCTTC

v_gene: TRBV7-2
j_gene: TRBJ2-1
d_gene: -
abundance: few
CDR3aa: CASSSGGGFNSYNEQFF
CDR3nt: TGTGCCAGCAGCTCCGGAGGGGGTTTTAACTCCTACAATGAGCAGTTCTTC

v_gene: TRBV20-1
j_gene: TRBJ1-6
d_gene: -
abundance: few
CDR3aa: CSAEGRPNSPLHF
CDR3nt: TGCAGTGCAGAGGGGCGACCTAATTCACCCCTCCACTTT

v_gene: TRBV7-9
j_gene: TRBJ2-1
d_gene: TRBD1
abundance: few
CDR3aa: CASSLYRGPSYNEQFF
CDR3nt: TGTGCCAGCAGCCTCTACAGGGGCCCGTCCTACAATGAGCAGTTCTTC

v_gene: TRBV6-6
j_gene: TRBJ1-4
d_gene: -
abundance: few
CDR3aa: CASSYAQGNEKLFF
CDR3nt: TGTGCCAGCAGTTACGCCCAGGGAAATGAAAAACTGTTTTTT

v_gene: TRBV6-6
j_gene: TRBJ1-4
d_gene: TRBD1
abundance: -
CDR3aa: CASSTGQDNEKLFF
CDR3nt: TGTGCCAGCAGTACAGGACAGGATAATGAAAAACTGTTTTTT

v_gene: TRBV7-2
j_gene: TRBJ2-5
d_gene: -
abundance: few
CDR3aa: CASSQVTSDRETQYF
CDR3nt: TGTGCCAGCAGCCAGGTAACGTCTGACCGAGAGACCCAGTACTTC

v_gene: TRBV24-1
j_gene: TRBJ2-1
d_gene: -
abundance: -
CDR3aa: CATSDSRGQFF
CDR3nt: TGTGCCACCAGTGATTCGCGGGGCCAGTTCTTC

v_gene: TRBV4-1
j_gene: TRBJ1-6
d_gene: -
abundance: -
CDR3aa: CTSSQDGGLSPLHF
CDR3nt: TGCACCAGCAGCCAAGATGGGGGGCTATCACCCCTCCACTTT

v_gene: TRBV4-2
j_gene: TRBJ1-5
d_gene: -
abundance: -
CDR3aa: CASSHIERGNQPQHF
CDR3nt: TGTGCCAGCAGCCACATAGAGAGGGGCAATCAGCCCCAGCATTTT

v_gene: TRBV27
j_gene: TRBJ1-2
d_gene: -
abundance: -
CDR3aa: CASSSWGRDGYTF
CDR3nt: TGTGCCAGCAGTTCCTGGGGGAGGGATGGCTACACCTTC

v_gene: TRBV6-5
j_gene: TRBJ2-7
d_gene: TRBD1
abundance: few
CDR3aa: CASSYSYRGVQYF
CDR3nt: TGTGCCAGCAGTTACTCGTACAGGGGAGTGCAGTACTTC

v_gene: TRBV20-1
j_gene: TRBJ2-3
d_gene: TRBD2
abundance: once
CDR3aa: CSAVAGATDTQYF
CDR3nt: TGCAGTGCTGTAGCGGGAGCAACAGATACGCAGTATTTT

v_gene: TRBV7-2
j_gene: TRBJ1-4
d_gene: TRBD1
abundance: -
CDR3aa: CASSPTDRNEKLFF
CDR3nt: TGTGCCAGCAGCCCCACGGACAGGAATGAAAAACTGTTTTTT

v_gene: TRBV27
j_gene: TRBJ1-2
d_gene: -
abundance: -
CDR3aa: CASLTQGGDGYTF
CDR3nt: TGTGCCAGTCTTACGCAAGGTGGAGATGGCTACACCTTC

v_gene: TRBV20-1
j_gene: TRBJ2-5
d_gene: TRBD2
abundance: -
CDR3aa: CSARQVASGYQETQYF
CDR3nt: TGCAGTGCTAGACAGGTCGCTAGCGGGTACCAAGAGACCCAGTACTTC

v_gene: TRBV11-1
j_gene: TRBJ2-5
d_gene: -
abundance: -
CDR3aa: CASSLSQGHEQYF
CDR3nt: TGTGCCAGCAGCTTATCGCAGGGTCATGAGCAGTACTTC

v_gene: TRBV7-8
j_gene: TRBJ1-1
d_gene: -
abundance: once
CDR3aa: CASSLELTAGTEAFF
CDR3nt: TGTGCCAGCAGCTTAGAATTGACCGCTGGCACTGAAGCTTTCTTT

v_gene: TRBV19
j_gene: TRBJ1-4
d_gene: -
abundance: few
CDR3aa: CATKTSQVTNEKLFF
CDR3nt: TGTGCCACCAAAACCTCACAAGTAACTAATGAAAAACTGTTTTTT

v_gene: TRBV20-1
j_gene: TRBJ2-5
d_gene: -
abundance: few
CDR3aa: CSASDGRETQYF
CDR3nt: TGCAGTGCCTCGGACGGGAGAGAGACCCAGTACTTC

v_gene: TRBV10-3
j_gene: TRBJ2-7
d_gene: -
abundance: -
CDR3aa: CAISGTGGYNEQYF
CDR3nt: TGTGCCATCAGTGGCACCGGGGGATACAATGAGCAGTACTTC

v_gene: TRBV29-1
j_gene: TRBJ2-7
d_gene: -
abundance: few
CDR3aa: CSVYDTYEQYF
CDR3nt: TGCAGCGTCTACGACACGTACGAGCAGTACTTC

v_gene: TRBV3-1
j_gene: TRBJ2-1
d_gene: -
abundance: -
CDR3aa: CASSKIGNEQFF
CDR3nt: TGTGCCAGCAGCAAGATAGGGAATGAGCAGTTCTTC

v_gene: TRBV4-2
j_gene: TRBJ2-5
d_gene: TRBD1
abundance: many
CDR3aa: CASSQDLGQGEETQYF
CDR3nt: TGTGCCAGCAGCCAAGATTTGGGGCAGGGGGAAGAGACCCAGTACTTC

v_gene: TRBV7-6
j_gene: TRBJ1-6
d_gene: TRBD1
abundance: -
CDR3aa: CASSLDRGYNSPLHF
CDR3nt: TGTGCCAGCAGCTTAGACAGGGGATATAATTCACCCCTCCACTTT

v_gene: TRBV20-1
j_gene: TRBJ1-1
d_gene: -
abundance: few
CDR3aa: CSARDRGRLNTEAFF
CDR3nt: TGCAGTGCTAGAGATCGGGGACGGCTGAACACTGAAGCTTTCTTT

v_gene: TRBV29-1
j_gene: TRBJ1-1
d_gene: TRBD1
abundance: few
CDR3aa: CSGRQGRTEAFF
CDR3nt: TGCAGCGGTAGACAGGGAAGGACTGAAGCTTTCTTT

v_gene: TRBV6-2/TRBV6-3
j_gene: TRBJ2-1
d_gene: TRBD1
abundance: -
CDR3aa: CASTRQGPYNEQFF
CDR3nt: TGTGCCAGCACCCGACAGGGCCCCTACAATGAGCAGTTCTTC

v_gene: TRBV7-2
j_gene: TRBJ2-7
d_gene: -
abundance: -
CDR3aa: CASSLTAFYEQYF
CDR3nt: TGTGCCAGCAGCTTGACAGCGTTCTACGAGCAGTACTTT

v_gene: TRBV12-3/TRBV12-4
j_gene: TRBJ1-2
d_gene: -
abundance: many
CDR3aa: CASSLTDTLYGYTF
CDR3nt: TGTGCCAGCAGTTTAACAGATACCCTCTATGGCTACACCTTC

v_gene: TRBV12-3/TRBV12-4
j_gene: TRBJ2-1
d_gene: TRBD1
abundance: -
CDR3aa: CASSKTGLFGNEQFF
CDR3nt: TGTGCCAGCAGCAAGACAGGGTTATTTGGCAATGAGCAGTTCTTC

v_gene: TRBV15
j_gene: TRBJ1-1
d_gene: -
abundance: -
CDR3aa: CATSTKSGMNTEAFF
CDR3nt: TGTGCCACCAGCACCAAATCGGGTATGAACACTGAAGCTTTCTTT

v_gene: TRBV29-1
j_gene: TRBJ2-1
d_gene: -
abundance: few
CDR3aa: CSVEQEGEASYNEQFF
CDR3nt: TGCAGCGTTGAACAAGAAGGGGAGGCCTCCTACAATGAGCAGTTCTTC

v_gene: TRBV6-4
j_gene: TRBJ2-1
d_gene: TRBD1
abundance: few
CDR3aa: CASSIRQGYEQFF
CDR3nt: TGTGCCAGCAGCATTAGACAGGGGTATGAGCAGTTCTTC

v_gene: TRBV4-3
j_gene: TRBJ2-3
d_gene: TRBD1
abundance: -
CDR3aa: CASSQEGQGPLHTQYF
CDR3nt: TGCGCCAGCAGCCAAGAGGGACAGGGTCCCCTTCATACGCAGTATTTT

v_gene: TRBV4-2
j_gene: TRBJ1-6
d_gene: -
abundance: few
CDR3aa: CASSQSRTYNSPLHF
CDR3nt: TGTGCCAGCAGCCAATCTAGGACTTATAATTCACCCCTCCACTTT

v_gene: TRBV12-3/TRBV12-4
j_gene: TRBJ2-3
d_gene: -
abundance: -
CDR3aa: CASSFRGFRDTQYF
CDR3nt: TGTGCCAGCAGTTTTAGGGGGTTTAGGGATACGCAGTATTTT

v_gene: TRBV10-3
j_gene: TRBJ2-2
d_gene: TRBD1
abundance: -
CDR3aa: CAIRGQSGELFF
CDR3nt: TGTGCCATCAGGGGACAGTCCGGGGAGCTGTTTTTT